This TCR gamma chain came from a study of γδ T cells in repeated Plasmodium falciparum infection. Across the whole study: Timepoints: baseline, immediately before selected infections, and 21 days after every infection.

The CDR3 sequence is 16 residues long. Germline V gene data show CDR1 as GITISATS and CDR2 as ISYDGTV (reference sequence). The V segment lost 10 bases and the J segment 4 bases; nucleotides outside the gene matches: 10. TCRdb reprocessed the multiplex PCR reads through CATT. The sample records approximately 30,000 gamma-chain clones, over 1.3% being singletons. Flow sorting of PBMC yielded separate Vgamma9/Vdelta2+ and Vdelta2-negative gammadelta T cell populations for bulk repertoire analysis. The receptor was derived from a pool of human donors (malaria-infected and uninfected, not separated). This chain uses TRGV9 with TRGJP. The specimen was gamma-delta T cells from blood. CDR3 amino acids: CALRKIQELGKKIKVF. DNA of the CDR3: TGTGCCTTAAGAAAGATCCAAGAGTTGGGCAAAAAAATCAAGGTATTT.